This T cell receptor (beta chain) is from a study of blood T cells in healthy people across ages. Study results and caveats: Comparison with aged donors showed that long-lived donors had more naive CD4+ cells and higher diversity. A roughly linear fall in TCR beta diversity per million T cells was seen with increasing age. Estimates drawn from one million T cells were deemed to understate diversity.

The CDR3 runs to 15 residues. Trimming shortened V by 2 bases and J by 8 bases, and 18 bases separated the two germline ends. Germline values: CDR1 MDHEN, CDR2 SYDVKM. Through a sample-barcoded 5' primer and a J-beta primer mix, a second PCR was run for roughly 6 to 11 cycles. From the 5' RACE reads, TCRdb called clonotypes with MiXCR, one entry per CDR3 protein. The profile shows 780,000 or so distinct CDR3 sequences, 56% of them singletons. The donors, all healthy, were Caucasians living in Russia, aged about 6 to 90. Concerning this clonotype: Its antigen is unidentified.

The sequencing sample was made of blood. The clonotype was recovered from a man aged 35 to 55 in good health. The rearrangement links TRBV28 to TRBJ1-2; maybe TRBD1 (6 bases). CDR3 in amino acids: CASSLGLAGAVGYTF. The CDR3, as DNA: TGTGCCAGCAGTTTAGGTCTAGCGGGGGCCGTAGGCTACACCTTC.